This T cell receptor beta chain emerged from a study of shared clonotypes between healthy human individuals. This clone occurred once. What it binds is not known. The study, taken as a whole, reports: Estimated richness values were generally larger in naive subsets than in memory subsets. Between four donors, naive CD4 clonotypes were shared at a level of about 5.3%.

This CDR3 has 15 amino acids. Germline-derived CDR1 and CDR2 are SGHAT and FQNNGV. The V segment lost 4 bases and the J segment 6 bases; nucleotides outside the gene matches: 12. Sorted-subset replicate PCRs used roughly 210 ng of genomic DNA. This amount corresponded to approximately 30,000 T cell genomes. Assay: immunoSEQ multiplex PCR; the TCRdb copy retains only in-frame clones and omits some. The sample holds more than 2 million clones, approximately 92% seen once. The naive CD8 fraction comprised CD45RO-negative cells positively selected for CCR7 and excluded terminally differentiated effector memory CD45RA+ cells.

The chain has TRBV11-2 and TRBJ2-7, with 7 bases lining up with TRBD1. The sequenced sample consisted of naive CD8+ T cells from PBMCs. The receptor was derived from a man in his late teens or twenties in good health. Some clones in this sample may be carry-over from other donors' samples. The CDR3 here is CASSSRGQQGGEQYF. The CDR3 DNA follows: TGTGCCAGCAGCTCAAGGGGACAGCAGGGTGGCGAGCAGTACTTC.